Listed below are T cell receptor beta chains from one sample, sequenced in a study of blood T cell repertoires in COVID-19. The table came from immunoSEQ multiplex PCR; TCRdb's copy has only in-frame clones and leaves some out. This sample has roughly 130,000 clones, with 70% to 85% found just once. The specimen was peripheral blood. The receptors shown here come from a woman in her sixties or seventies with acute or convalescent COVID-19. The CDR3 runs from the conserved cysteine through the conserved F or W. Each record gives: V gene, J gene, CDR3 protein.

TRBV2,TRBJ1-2,CASSLGTTNYGYTF
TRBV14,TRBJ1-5,CASSQTGVSNQPQHF
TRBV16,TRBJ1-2,CASSQSAGIGYGYTF
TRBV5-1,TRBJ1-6,CASSRESSYNSPLHF
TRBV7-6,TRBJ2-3,CASSLVQYTDTQYF
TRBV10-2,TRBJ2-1,CASTYSGGTNEQFF
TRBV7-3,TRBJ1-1,CASSLFGGNTEAFF
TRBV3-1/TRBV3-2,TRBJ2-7,CASSEGLAAGEQYF
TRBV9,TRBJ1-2,CASSVDRSGYTF
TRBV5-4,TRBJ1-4,CASSDRRTATNEKLFF
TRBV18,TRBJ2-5,CASSGGAGETQYF
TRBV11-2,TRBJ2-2,CASRRTTETNTGELFF
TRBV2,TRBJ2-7,CASSIVYEQYF
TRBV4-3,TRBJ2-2,CASSQDRGLGELFF
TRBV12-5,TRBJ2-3,CASGLVPLVTLDTQYF
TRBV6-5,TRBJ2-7,CASIRQSYEQYF
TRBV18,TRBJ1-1,CASSPQETTMNTEAFF
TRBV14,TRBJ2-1,CASSQGWAGGGSEQFF
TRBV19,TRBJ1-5,CASRLGEQPQHF
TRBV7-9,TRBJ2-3,CASSLRDSRADTQYF
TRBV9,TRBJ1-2,CASSIKTGPYGYTF
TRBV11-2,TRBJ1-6,CASSGQQAPNSPLHF
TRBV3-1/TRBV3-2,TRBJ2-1,CATRPQGGRNEQFF
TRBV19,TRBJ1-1,CASSPLDKGSATEAFF
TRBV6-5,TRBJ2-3,CASSLGGTDTQYF
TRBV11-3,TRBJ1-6,CASSLRTGGSPLHF
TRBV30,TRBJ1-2,CAWSANRGHGGYTF
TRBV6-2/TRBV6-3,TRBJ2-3,CASSYLRALLGGTDTQYF
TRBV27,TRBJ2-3,CASSLQGSSDTQYF
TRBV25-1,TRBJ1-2,CASSFGQATNYGYTF
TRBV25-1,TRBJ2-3,CASGTWTGSQETQYF
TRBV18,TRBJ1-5,CASSLGQGLGQPQHF
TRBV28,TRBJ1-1,CASSRLGGRNTEAFF
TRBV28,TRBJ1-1,CASSLADRPSAFF
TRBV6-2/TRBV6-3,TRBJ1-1,CASSKTGRLSEAFF
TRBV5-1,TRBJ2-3,CASSLAGVGEADTQYF
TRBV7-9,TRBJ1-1,CASSLGTGNTEAFF
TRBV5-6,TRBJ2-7,CASSLQGRLTYEQYF
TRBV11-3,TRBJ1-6,CASSWDRRNSPLHF
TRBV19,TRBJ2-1,CASSIGSRNPYNEQFF
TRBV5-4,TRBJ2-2,CAIPKGQGRTGELFF